The 32 T cell receptor beta chains below were found in one sample sequenced in a study of blood T cell repertoires in COVID-19. Measured with immunoSEQ multiplex PCR; TCRdb has only the in-frame clones, and not every one. The sample carries 200,000 to 250,000 clones, less than 90% recorded once. The sample taken for sequencing was PBMCs or T cells enriched from blood (not recorded which). These receptors came from a woman between 40 and 50 years old who had recovered from COVID-19.

The chain combines TRBV28 with TRBJ2-3; 8 nucleotides line up with TRBD1. J gave up 10 bases and V 6 bases, and 9 bases lay outside the gene matches. The germline CDR1 and CDR2 sequences are MDHEN and SYDVKM. This CDR3 has 13 amino acids. CDR3 loop: CASRSDRGQAQYF. CDR3 nucleotide sequence: TGTGCCAGCAGATCCGACAGGGGACAGGCGCAGTATTTT.

The chain combines TRBV12-3 or TRBV12-4 with TRBJ2-3; the D gene is possibly TRBD1 (6 bases). The CDR3 has 13 amino acids. V lost 5 bases to trimming and J lost 3 bases, with 9 bases between them. The CDR3 DNA reads TGTGCCAGCAGTCGAACAGGGACAGATACGCAGTATTTT. As protein: CASSRTGTDTQYF.

This clone appeared a few times. The J gene is TRBJ1-1, the V gene TRBV10-2; 8 nucleotides align to TRBD1. J was trimmed by 4 bases and V by 4 bases; bases with no gene match: 8. Germline CDR1 is WSHSY and CDR2 is SAAADI. This CDR3 is built from 15 residues. CDR3 DNA: TGCGCCAGCAGTGGGCGACAGGGGTCGGCCACTGAAGCTTTCTTT. Residues: CASSGRQGSATEAFF.

This chain connects TRBV7-3 to TRBJ2-1, with 11 bases identical to TRBD2. There are 17 residues in the CDR3. Per the germline V gene, CDR1 is SGHTA and CDR2 is FQGTGA. V was pared by 9 bases and J by 3 bases, with 13 bases of the junction left unmatched. This CDR3 reads CASSVPQTSGIYNEQFF. The CDR3 nucleotides are TGTGCCAGTTCCGTCCCCCAGACTAGCGGGATCTACAATGAGCAGTTCTTC.

The sample holds one count of this clone. V gene TRBV4-3 combines with J gene TRBJ1-1; 11 positions match TRBD1. This CDR3 has 15 residues. Looked up from germline, CDR1 is LGHNA and CDR2 is YSLEER. J gave up 4 bases and V 0 bases, and 1 base lay outside the gene matches. CDR3 residues: CASSQEGTGGTEAFF. Here the CDR3 DNA reads TGCGCCAGCAGCCAAGAAGGGACAGGGGGCACTGAAGCTTTCTTT.

This rearrangement joins TRBV29-1 to TRBJ1-2; possible D gene TRBD1, 6 bases. The CDR3 sequence is 11 residues long. The V gene lost 6 bases and the J gene lost 6 bases, with 11 bases spanning the gap. The germline gives CDR1 SQVTM, CDR2 ANQGSEA. The CDR3 DNA reads TGCAGCGTCACACCAGGGGATGGCTACACCTTC. Protein sequence: CSVTPGDGYTF.

This sequence joins TRBV19 and TRBJ1-1; a weak D match, TRBD1 (5 bases). The V gene lost 9 bases and the J gene lost 4 bases, with 12 bases spanning the gap. Germline values: CDR1 LNHDA, CDR2 SQIVND (reference sequence). The CDR3 is made up of 12 amino acids. CDR3 sequence (DNA): TGTGCCAGCCGTACGGGGGGCACTGAAGCTTTCTTT. This gives the protein CASRTGGTEAFF.

The V and J genes are TRBV28 and TRBJ1-1; D is ambiguous. With 4 bases removed from V and 4 bases from J, the gap between germline ends came to 13 bases. Germline CDR1 reads MDHEN; CDR2 reads SYDVKM. There are 14 residues in the CDR3. CDR3 in DNA: TGTGCCAGCAGTTCACAACGGGGAACCACTGAAGCTTTCTTT. Its protein product is CASSSQRGTTEAFF.

This sequence joins TRBV7-8 and TRBJ1-1; 9 bases are shared with TRBD1. The germline gives CDR1 SGHVS, CDR2 FQNEAQ. CDR3 size: 13 residues. Trimming at V came to 3 bases and at J to 4 bases, leaving 0 bases not matched to a gene. The CDR3 coding sequence is TGTGCCAGCAGCTTGACAGGGGGCACTGAAGCTTTCTTT. Residues: CASSLTGGTEAFF.

The table lists this clone with a few counts. This chain joins TRBV29-1 and TRBJ2-1; 7 bases map to TRBD1. Germline V gene lookup returns CDR1 SQVTM and CDR2 ANQGSEA. V shed 8 bases and J 3 bases; nucleotides not matched to a gene: 10. The length of the CDR3 is 14 residues. The CDR3 region has the DNA TGCAGCTCGACTGGGACAGACTACTACAATGAGCAGTTCTTC. This encodes CSSTGTDYYNEQFF.

The rearrangement joins TRBV24-1 to TRBJ2-2, with D tentatively TRBD1 (6 bases). V was shortened by 8 bases and J by 6 bases, with 12 bases between the two germline ends. The CDR3 covers 13 residues. Germline CDR1 KGHDR, CDR2 SFDVKD. Written as DNA, the CDR3 is TGTGCCACCACTCACAGGGAGTCCGGGGAGCTGTTTTTT. This sequence encodes CATTHRESGELFF.

V usage is TRBV6-5 and J usage is TRBJ1-1, with D possibly matching TRBD1 (6 bases). V shed 6 bases and J shed 2 bases, with 10 bases lying between them. The CDR3 totals 13 residues. Germline values: CDR1 MNHEY, CDR2 SVGAGI. The CDR3 DNA reads as TGTGCCAGCAGACAGGGTCAAAACACTGAAGCTTTCTTT. Protein: CASRQGQNTEAFF.

The J gene is TRBJ2-1, the V gene TRBV19; 8 bases are a match to TRBD1. CDR1 is LNHDA, CDR2 SQIVND, per germline (reference sequence). This CDR3 is 16 amino acids long. V lost 4 bases and J lost 2; bases outside the gene matches: 7. The CDR3 nucleotides read TGTGCCAGTAGTACAACCGGGACAGGCGCCTACAATGAGCAGTTCTTC. Protein sequence: CASSTTGTGAYNEQFF.

The CDR3 region is CASSPQTGADEQYF. CDR3 nucleotides: TGTGCCAGCAGCCCGCAGACAGGGGCGGACGAGCAGTACTTC. The J gene is TRBJ2-7, the V gene TRBV7-8; 8 nucleotides align to TRBD1. The CDR3 consists of 14 residues. V was pared by 5 bases and J by 5 bases, with 8 bases of the junction left unmatched. Germline loops: CDR1 SGHVS, CDR2 FQNEAQ.

The chain has TRBV27 and TRBJ2-1, with a possible D match to TRBD1 (5 bases). Germline loops: CDR1 MNHEY, CDR2 SMNVEV (reference sequence). This CDR3 is built from 14 residues. The ends were cut back, 0 bases at V and 9 bases at J, with 12 bases in the middle. The DNA for the CDR3 is TGTGCCAGCAGTTTATCCGCTTATGGGGCTGAGCAGTTCTTC. Translated: CASSLSAYGAEQFF.

The rearrangement links TRBV24-1 to TRBJ1-2; the D gene is possibly TRBD1 (6 bases). Germline CDR1 reads KGHDR; CDR2 reads SFDVKD. This CDR3 comprises 16 residues. The V end lost 3 bases, the J end lost 0 bases, and 13 bases lay between the germline ends. This CDR3 reads CATSDGRTVTNYGYTF. CDR3 sequence (DNA): TGTGCCACCAGTGATGGTAGGACAGTAACTAACTATGGCTACACCTTC.

This sequence joins TRBV14 and TRBJ2-1; the D gene is possibly TRBD2 (5 bases). With 3 bases removed from V and 6 bases from J, the gap between germline ends came to 12 bases. The germline CDR1 and CDR2 sequences are SGHDN and FVKESK. The CDR3 runs 14 residues. Written as DNA, the CDR3 is TGTGCCAGCAGCCACGTGGGCGGGCTCAATGAGCAGTTCTTC. The encoded protein is CASSHVGGLNEQFF. The complete variable domain, with remaining parts taken from reference TRBV14 and TRBJ2-1, reads EAGVTQFPSHSVIEKGQTVTLRCDPISGHDNLYWYRRVMGKEIKFLLHFVKESKQDESGMPNNRFLAERTGGTYSTLKVQPAELEDSGVYFCASSHVGGLNEQFFGPGTRLTVL.

This chain joins TRBV3-1 (or the pseudogene TRBV3-2) and TRBJ2-7; 8 nucleotides agree with TRBD1. The CDR3 is 16 residues long. With 1 base clipped from V and 8 bases from J, the junction kept 13 bases outside the gene matches. Germline V gene sequence: CDR1 LGHDT, CDR2 YNNKEL (reference sequence). CDR3 sequence (DNA): TGTGCCAGCAGCCAAGCCGCCGGGACAGGTGATACCAAGCAGTACTTC. Translated, it gives CASSQAAGTGDTKQYF.

V is TRBV5-4 and J is TRBJ2-3, with D maybe TRBD1 (5 bases). The CDR3 spans 14 residues. Germline CDR1 and CDR2: SGHNT and YYREEE (reference sequence). Trimming removed 1 base at V and 2 bases at J, with 8 bases between. The CDR3 loop is CASSLTGSTDTQYF. Here the CDR3 DNA reads TGTGCCAGCAGCTTGACAGGCTCCACAGATACGCAGTATTTT.

There are a few counts of this clone. The rearrangement links TRBV15 to TRBJ1-2; a possible D gene is TRBD1 (6 bases). There are 15 residues in the CDR3. With 2 bases removed from V and 4 bases from J, the gap between germline ends came to 14 bases. Germline V CDR1 and CDR2: LNHNV, YYDKDF (reference sequence). CDR3: CATSRTGHPAYGYTF. CDR3 nucleotides: TGTGCCACCAGCAGAACGGGACACCCGGCCTATGGCTACACCTTC.

The V call is TRBV5-6, the J call TRBJ1-5, with TRBD1 matching over 9 bases. After removal of 2 bases from V and 0 bases from J, the junction contained 3 bases not matched to a gene. CDR1 and CDR2 (germline): SGHDT, YYEEEE. The CDR3 consists of 16 residues. The CDR3 bases are TGTGCCAGCAGCTTCAGGGACAGGGATAGCAATCAGCCCCAGCATTTT. This encodes CASSFRDRDSNQPQHF.

The chain carries TRBV25-1 and TRBJ1-2; TRBD1 matches 7 bases. V was clipped by 4 bases and J by 7 bases; unmatched bases: 9. The CDR3 is made up of 14 amino acids. Germline V CDR1 and CDR2: MGHDK, SYGVNS. The CDR3 region is CASSAYRGKGGYTF. CDR3 bases: TGTGCCAGCAGTGCCTACAGGGGTAAGGGTGGCTACACCTTC.

J is TRBJ1-4 and V is TRBV28; perhaps TRBD1 as D (5 bases). Germline CDR1 and CDR2: MDHEN and SYDVKM. The CDR3 loop spans 17 amino acids. The ends were cut back, 3 bases at V and 0 bases at J, with 14 bases in the middle. In DNA, the CDR3 is TGTGCCAGCAGTTTGGGGCGGGGAGTTGCAACTAATGAAAAACTGTTTTTT. Translating it yields CASSLGRGVATNEKLFF.

The chain recombines TRBV5-1 with TRBJ1-6; the match to TRBD1 covers 8 bases. Trimming cost V 2 bases and J 10 bases; bases outside gene matches: 5. The CDR3 contains 14 residues. Germline loops: CDR1 SGHRS, CDR2 YFSETQ. DNA of the CDR3: TGCGCCAGCAGCTTTACAGGGGGACAATCACCCCTCCACTTT. Its translation: CASSFTGGQSPLHF. Supplemented by reference TRBV5-1 and TRBJ1-6, the full variable domain reads KAGVTQTPRYLIKTRGQQVTLSCSPISGHRSVSWYQQTPGQGLQFLFEYFSETQRNKGNFPGRFSGRQFSNSRSEMNVSTLELGDSALYLCASSFTGGQSPLHFGNGTRLTVT.

This clone was observed once. The chain combines TRBV9 with TRBJ1-4; D gene ambiguous. V shed 0 bases and J shed 5 bases, with 5 bases lying between them. The germline V gene encodes CDR1 SGDLS and CDR2 YYNGEE. This CDR3 is built from 13 residues. The CDR3 bases are TGTGCCAGCAGCGTAGCCCCGAATGAAAAACTGTTTTTT. It encodes CASSVAPNEKLFF.

The chain is built from TRBV14 and TRBJ2-3; TRBD2 matches at 10 bases. Per the germline V gene, CDR1 is SGHDN and CDR2 is FVKESK. The V gene end was trimmed by 2 bases and the J gene end by 1 base; junction bases not matched to a gene: 0. This CDR3 comprises 15 residues. The CDR3 sequence is CASSQLAGGTDTQYF. The CDR3 DNA reads TGTGCCAGCAGCCAACTAGCGGGAGGCACAGATACGCAGTATTTT.

The chain is built from TRBV9 and TRBJ2-2, with 12 nucleotides matching TRBD2. The J segment lost 6 bases and the V segment lost 0 bases, leaving 0 bases of the junction unmatched. The CDR3 length is 15 residues. Germline-derived CDR1 and CDR2 are SGDLS and YYNGEE. The CDR3 reads CASSVGLAGAGELFF. As DNA, the CDR3 is TGTGCCAGCAGCGTAGGACTAGCGGGAGCCGGGGAGCTGTTTTTT.

CDR3 sequence: CASSRDSNQPQHF. The CDR3 DNA is TGTGCCAGCAGCCGGGACAGTAATCAGCCCCAGCATTTT. V gene TRBV5-5 combines with J gene TRBJ1-5; 7 nucleotides agree with TRBD1. The CDR3 is 13 amino acids. The V and J ends lost 4 bases and 4 bases, in that order; junction bases with no gene match: 2. CDR1 is SGHKS, CDR2 YYEKEE, per germline (reference sequence).

The chain joins TRBV28 to TRBJ1-5; 9 bases are a match to TRBD1. Germline V lookup: CDR1 MDHEN, CDR2 SYDVKM. CDR3 length: 18 residues. The V gene end was trimmed by 6 bases and the J gene end by 0 bases; junction bases not matched to a gene: 12. The CDR3 loop is CASRPTGQGRYSNQPQHF. The DNA for the CDR3 is TGTGCCAGCAGACCAACGGGACAGGGCCGCTATAGCAATCAGCCCCAGCATTTT.

V and J are TRBV4-1 and TRBJ2-6, with D possibly being TRBD1 (6 bases). Germline CDR1 reads MGHRA; CDR2 reads YSYEKL. The CDR3 is made up of 16 amino acids. Trimming removed 3 bases from V and 0 bases from J, with 9 bases in between. CDR3 in amino acids: CASSHQQGSGANVLTF. DNA of the CDR3: TGCGCCAGCAGCCATCAACAGGGCTCTGGGGCCAACGTCCTGACTTTC.

The chain employs TRBV27 and TRBJ1-1, with 7 bases identical to TRBD1. This CDR3 contains 13 residues. The germline CDR1 and CDR2 sequences are MNHEY and SMNVEV (reference sequence). The ends lost 3 bases at V and 5 bases at J; junction bases unmatched: 3. The CDR3, as DNA: TGTGCCAGCAGTTTGAACAGGGGAACTGAAGCTTTCTTT. It yields the protein CASSLNRGTEAFF.

The gene calls are TRBV11-3 and TRBJ2-3, with D tentatively TRBD1 (5 bases). Germline CDR1 and CDR2: SGHNT and YENEEA. This CDR3 has 16 amino acids. Trimming stripped 3 bases from V and 4 bases from J, with 17 bases between. This CDR3 is CASSFRGILRSDTQYF. Here the CDR3 DNA reads TGTGCCAGCAGCTTTAGGGGTATACTCCGTTCAGATACGCAGTATTTT.